This T cell receptor beta chain was sequenced for a study of technical replicates of blood from a few donors (dated by TCRdb to 2017 to 2019). As to this clone: Its cognate antigen has yet to be identified. Base qualities are not at hand, and no much larger clone is one base apart.

The CDR3 has 18 amino acids, counting the end cysteine and phenylalanine. Of all the DNA, just the CDR3 is kept, 54 bases in frame from base 1. V loses 1 base at its end and J loses 7 bases; junction bases beyond the gene matches: 15. CDR1 and CDR2, looked up from the germline V gene, are SGHAT and FQNNGV. The receptor library was made with the immunoSEQ multiplex PCR assay. TCRdb took this table from immuneACCESS and kept in-frame rearrangements with V and J called. Such tables lack part of the clones; where checked against another copy, unresolved V genes explain under half of the gap, and the rest is unexplained. The sample data list tens of thousands of clones, and 95% to 97% of these were observed just once. In total, the top ten clones hold roughly 0.2% of the sample.

Sequencing was carried out using T cells isolated from PBMCs. Here the chain combines TRBV11-2 and TRBJ2-2; the junction holds 7 bases that match TRBD1. This sequence originates from a human donor in good health. This receptor has the CDR3 CASSLVRSGGRSGGELFF. The sequence in DNA is TGTGCCAGCAGCTTAGTGCGGTCAGGGGGTCGATCGGGCGGGGAGCTGTTTTTT.